The T cell receptor beta chain described here comes from a study of cytomegalovirus exposure and HLA in healthy donors. Study-wide results and limits: In a later analysis, across HLA loci, associated TCR counts were highest for DRB1, lowest for HLA-C. Later analysis revealed greater clonal expansion in HLA-associated TCR beta chains than in equally common others.

Points on this clone: The antigen is undetermined.

Germline V gives CDR1 SGHNT, CDR2 YYREEE (reference sequence). CDR3 length: 12 amino acids. V was clipped by 5 bases and J by 7 bases, with 12 bases between them. PCR primers comprised 60 Vbeta and 13 Jbeta primers. Using immunoSEQ multiplex PCR, the repertoire was profiled, and TCRdb retains in-frame clones only, with some absent. Of 120,000 to 150,000 clones listed, 73% are singletons. V and J are TRBV5-4 and TRBJ1-2; tentatively, D is TRBD1 (5 bases). The sample was PBMCs. This receptor was taken from a human donor in good health. CDR3 amino acids: CASSSGTRGYTF. The CDR3 region has the DNA TGTGCCAGCAGTTCCGGGACTCGTGGCTACACCTTC.